The 4 T cell receptor beta chains reported below all come from one sample, sequenced in a study of blood T cell repertoires in COVID-19. Generated by immunoSEQ multiplex PCR, the TCRdb table keeps only in-frame clones and is missing some. The repertoire holds 150,000 to 170,000 clones, with 91% as singletons. The sample was peripheral blood. The receptors come from a man aged 50 to 60 with acute or convalescent COVID-19.

The chain carries TRBV11-3 and TRBJ1-1; maybe TRBD1 (5 bases). Trimming left V 5 bases short and J 7 bases short, with 11 bases between. The CDR3 has 12 amino acids. Germline V gives CDR1 SGHNT, CDR2 YENEEA. For the CDR3, the DNA is TGTGCCAGCAGCGTCCAGGGAGGTGAAGCTTTCTTT. Translated, it gives CASSVQGGEAFF. The complete variable domain, with remaining parts taken from reference TRBV11-3 and TRBJ1-1, reads EAGVVQSPRYKIIEKKQPVAFWCNPISGHNTLYWYLQNLGQGPELLIRYENEEAVDDSQLPKDRFSAERLKGVDSTLKIQPAELGDSAVYLCASSVQGGEAFFGQGTRLTVV.

This clone was observed once. The gene calls are TRBV15 and TRBJ2-2, with TRBD1 matching 9 bases. The trim removed 4 bases at V and 1 base at J, leaving 10 bases unmatched. CDR3 length: 18 amino acids. CDR1 is LNHNV, CDR2 YYDKDF, per germline (reference sequence). The CDR3 DNA is TGTGCCACCAGCAAAGGCGGAAAGGGACAGGGGAACACCGGGGAGCTGTTTTTT. Its translation: CATSKGGKGQGNTGELFF.

The rearrangement joins TRBV18 to TRBJ2-1, with D uncertain. The V gene lost 3 bases and the J gene lost 10 bases, with 10 bases spanning the gap. The CDR3 is 12 amino acids. CDR1 is KGHSH and CDR2 is LQKENI in the germline V gene. This CDR3 reads CASSPSLGEQFF. CDR3 coding DNA: TGTGCCAGCTCACCCTCTCTAGGCGAGCAGTTCTTC.

V usage is TRBV5-6 and J usage is TRBJ1-1, with D maybe TRBD1 (6 bases). CDR1 is SGHDT, CDR2 YYEEEE, per germline. The CDR3 totals 15 residues. The V gene lost 4 bases and the J gene lost 4 bases, with 17 bases spanning the gap. CDR3 DNA: TGTGCCAGCAGCCCCTACAGGGATTGGAGCACTGAAGCTTTCTTT. Translated: CASSPYRDWSTEAFF. Looking up the rest from reference TRBV5-6 and TRBJ1-1 gives the full variable domain: DAGVTQSPTHLIKTRGQQVTLRCSPKSGHDTVSWYQQALGQGPQFIFQYYEEEERQRGNFPDRFSGHQFPNYSSELNVNALLLGDSALYLCASSPYRDWSTEAFFGQGTRLTVV.